This TCR beta chain was recorded in a study of cytomegalovirus exposure and HLA in healthy donors. The overall study: Genetic ancestry analysis placed approximately 80% of the 400 or so donors that were genotyped in the Caucasian-associated cluster. Study-wide points: DRB1 had the most TCR associations and HLA-C the fewest, a later analysis found, with rates varying by HLA locus. As a later analysis revealed, most CMV-associated TCR beta chains appeared HLA-restricted.

PCR was performed using 60 Vbeta and 13 Jbeta primers. Libraries were prepared by immunoSEQ multiplex PCR; TCRdb keeps only in-frame clonotypes and omits some of them. The sample comprises 90,000 to 150,000 clones, more than 70% of which are singletons, and 0.2% to 0.25% rests with the top ten. Per the germline V gene, CDR1 is SQVTM and CDR2 is ANQGSEA. V shed 1 base, J shed 2 bases, and the junction held 1 base outside the gene matches. CDR3 length: 14 amino acids. On this clone: Its antigen remains unknown. Other nucleotide sequences in the sample specify the same CDR3.

The gene calls are TRBV29-1 and TRBJ2-1; TRBD2 matches at 8 bases. This TCR derives from a man aged 50 to 59 in good health and CMV-seronegative. Sequencing was performed on PBMCs. The CDR3 region has the DNA TGCAGCGTTGAAGGGCGGGGGGCCTACAATGAGCAGTTCTTC. It encodes CSVEGRGAYNEQFF.